These T cell receptor beta chains were read from a single sample in a study of T cell repertoires in cytomegalovirus infection. TCRdb redid the calling of the reads with MiXCR, one entry per CDR3 protein. The sample shows about 740,000 distinct CDR3 sequences, less than 40% of them seen only once. The sample consisted of PBMCs. The source of these receptors is a human donor in good health (CMV status not recorded). Some clones in this sample may be carry-over from other donors' samples. Each CDR3 is given with its conserved first and last residue. A D gene is named only where the DNA matches it firmly. A row's size may be missing; if present it is once, few, many or a size class.

D,J,size,V,CDR3,DNA
NA,TRBJ2-1,many,TRBV7-8,CASSSEGGGAHNEQFF,TGTGCCAGCAGCTCCGAAGGGGGGGGGGCACATAATGAGCAGTTCTTC
TRBD1,TRBJ2-2,few,TRBV27,CASSGYGQGNTGELFF,TGTGCCAGCAGTGGATACGGACAGGGGAACACCGGGGAGCTGTTTTTT
TRBD2,TRBJ2-4,NA,TRBV20-1,CSASPATSGRARDIQYF,TGCAGTGCTAGTCCGGCGACTAGCGGGAGGGCCAGGGACATTCAGTACTTC
TRBD1,TRBJ1-4,NA,TRBV4-2,CASSQYDRGPGEKLFF,TGTGCCAGCAGCCAATACGACAGGGGGCCGGGTGAAAAACTGTTTTTT
NA,TRBJ1-5,few,TRBV10-2,CASSEGTRSQPQHF,TGCGCCAGCAGTGAAGGGACACGGAGCCAGCCCCAGCATTTT
TRBD2,TRBJ2-1,once,TRBV7-2,CDSSLAGLANNEQFF,TGTGACAGCAGTTTAGCGGGACTAGCTAACAATGAGCAGTTCTTC
NA,TRBJ1-2,few,TRBV12-3/TRBV12-4,CASSLAQKADF,TGTGCCAGCAGTTTAGCTCAGAAGGCCGACTTC
NA,TRBJ1-1,NA,TRBV4-1,CASSPSRASFPTEAFF,TGCGCCAGCAGCCCCTCTAGGGCCAGTTTTCCCACTGAAGCTTTCTTT
NA,TRBJ2-7,NA,TRBV24-1,CATSALDRPYEQYF,TGTGCCACCAGTGCTCTTGACAGACCCTACGAGCAGTACTTC
NA,TRBJ1-4,NA,TRBV5-6,CASSLGGEREKLFF,TGTGCCAGCAGCTTGGGGGGAGAAAGAGAAAAACTGTTTTTT
NA,TRBJ1-1,few,TRBV20-1,CSVPNTEAFF,TGCAGTGTCCCGAACACTGAAGCTTTCTTT
NA,TRBJ2-1,NA,TRBV4-1,CASSQSSPPPYNEQFF,TGCGCCAGCAGCCAGTCCAGTCCCCCCCCTTACAATGAGCAGTTCTTC
NA,TRBJ1-6,NA,TRBV7-9,CASSLLREDSPLHF,TGTGCCAGCAGCCTCCTCAGGGAGGATTCACCCCTCCACTTT
NA,TRBJ2-7,many,TRBV7-8,CASSISLYEQYF,TGTGCCAGCAGTATTAGCCTTTACGAGCAGTACTTC
NA,TRBJ2-2,NA,TRBV7-6,CASSQDVVAGELFF,TGTGCCAGCAGCCAAGACGTGGTCGCCGGGGAGCTGTTTTTT
NA,TRBJ1-5,NA,TRBV7-8,CASSSQAAVEVGEPQHF,TGTGCCAGCAGCTCCCAGGCGGCGGTAGAAGTTGGGGAGCCCCAGCATTTT
NA,TRBJ2-2,few,TRBV12-3/TRBV12-4,CASSLRATNTGELFF,TGTGCCAGCAGTTTAAGGGCTACGAACACCGGGGAGCTGTTTTTT
NA,TRBJ1-4,NA,TRBV6-2/TRBV6-3,CASSEPWGTNEKLFF,TGTGCCAGCAGTGAACCTTGGGGGACTAATGAAAAACTGTTTTTT
NA,TRBJ2-3,many,TRBV7-9,CASSLTWSIGGTDTQYF,TGTGCCAGCAGCCTTACTTGGAGCATTGGCGGCACAGATACGCAGTATTTT
NA,TRBJ1-6,NA,TRBV12-3/TRBV12-4,CASSWGRGPYNSPLHF,TGTGCCAGCAGTTGGGGGAGAGGCCCCTATAATTCACCCCTCCACTTT
TRBD2,TRBJ2-1,NA,TRBV6-2/TRBV6-3,CASSSPSGRRYEQFF,TGTGCCAGCAGTTCCCCCAGCGGGAGGCGGTATGAGCAGTTCTTC
TRBD1,TRBJ2-1,NA,TRBV7-9,CASSLGGTGNYNEQFF,TGTGCCAGCAGCTTAGGGGGGACAGGGAACTACAATGAGCAGTTCTTC
TRBD2,TRBJ2-5,NA,TRBV4-1,CASSYPTSGRETQYF,TGCGCCAGCAGCTACCCAACTAGCGGAAGAGAGACCCAGTACTTC
NA,TRBJ1-5,NA,TRBV25-1,CASTPGPNQPQHF,TGTGCCAGCACCCCGGGCCCCAATCAGCCCCAGCATTTT
TRBD1,TRBJ2-2,few,TRBV24-1,CATSDGTEPTGELFF,TGTGCCACCAGTGACGGGACAGAGCCCACCGGGGAGCTGTTTTTT
TRBD1,TRBJ1-1,few,TRBV24-1,CATSDGGQTNTEAFF,TGTGCCACCAGTGATGGGGGACAGACGAACACTGAAGCTTTCTTT
NA,TRBJ2-7,NA,TRBV6-1,CASSSPRGSGSEQYF,TGTGCCAGCAGTTCCCCAAGGGGTTCGGGGAGCGAGCAGTACTTC
NA,TRBJ2-1,NA,TRBV18,CASAPYVTTTAHNEQFF,TGTGCCAGCGCACCATACGTAACGACCACGGCTCACAATGAGCAGTTCTTC
TRBD2,TRBJ2-1,few,TRBV25-1,CASSGGWGGVGNEQFF,TGTGCCAGCAGTGGGGGGTGGGGAGGGGTAGGGAATGAGCAGTTCTTC
NA,TRBJ1-2,NA,TRBV28,CASSLVIGGYGYTF,TGTGCCAGCAGTTTAGTCATCGGGGGCTATGGCTACACCTTC
NA,TRBJ1-1,few,TRBV6-1,CASSERLWGVNTEAFF,TGTGCCAGCAGTGAAAGGCTCTGGGGGGTGAACACTGAAGCTTTCTTT
NA,TRBJ2-1,once,TRBV12-3/TRBV12-4,CASSLRHEQFF,TGTGCCAGCAGTTTACGCCACGAGCAGTTCTTC
NA,TRBJ1-4,NA,TRBV27,CASSFLRQVGEKLFF,TGTGCCAGCAGTTTCCTACGACAGGTGGGGGAAAAACTGTTTTTT
TRBD2,TRBJ2-1,NA,TRBV5-1,CASSFQVAGSYNEQFF,TGCGCCAGCAGCTTCCAGGTAGCGGGTTCCTACAATGAGCAGTTCTTC
NA,TRBJ1-1,NA,TRBV7-4,CASSPGGGINTEAFF,TGTGCCAGCAGCCCTGGGGGGGGTATTAACACTGAAGCTTTCTTT
NA,TRBJ1-5,many,TRBV7-2,CASSFRGNSNQPQHF,TGTGCCAGCAGCTTTCGAGGCAATAGCAATCAGCCCCAGCATTTT
TRBD1,TRBJ1-1,few,TRBV6-2/TRBV6-3,CASRPSTGKNTEAFF,TGTGCCAGCAGACCCTCGACAGGGAAGAACACTGAAGCTTTCTTT
TRBD2,TRBJ2-6,few,TRBV6-2/TRBV6-3,CASSYLSGRAHHSGANVLTF,TGTGCCAGCAGTTACCTATCCGGGAGGGCTCACCACTCTGGGGCCAACGTCCTGACTTTC
TRBD2,TRBJ2-5,many,TRBV7-2,CASSLGPGLAGQETQYF,TGTGCCAGCAGCTTAGGCCCGGGACTAGCGGGCCAAGAGACCCAGTACTTC
NA,TRBJ1-1,few,TRBV6-2/TRBV6-3,CASSTRIPGTEAFF,TGTGCCAGCAGTACCCGTATTCCGGGGACTGAAGCTTTCTTT
NA,TRBJ2-5,few,TRBV12-3/TRBV12-4,CASSLQQQGTQYF,TGTGCCAGCAGTTTACAGCAGCAGGGGACCCAGTACTTC
NA,TRBJ1-2,NA,TRBV19,CASGRHGGYTF,TGTGCCAGTGGGCGACACGGTGGCTACACCTTC
TRBD1,TRBJ1-2,NA,TRBV12-3/TRBV12-4,CASSSDRDSGGYTF,TGTGCCAGCAGTTCAGACAGGGATTCAGGTGGCTACACCTTC
NA,TRBJ2-1,NA,TRBV12-3/TRBV12-4,CASSLQGLRAFF,TGTGCCAGCAGTTTACAGGGATTACGAGCGTTCTTC
NA,TRBJ2-7,few,TRBV4-1,CASSQGGTSYEQYF,TGCGCCAGCAGCCAGGGGGGTACGAGTTACGAGCAGTACTTC
NA,TRBJ2-5,NA,TRBV20-1,CSASEKETQYF,TGCAGTGCTAGCGAAAAAGAGACCCAGTACTTC
NA,TRBJ2-1,NA,TRBV11-2,CASSLSPKGGNSYNEQFF,TGTGCCAGCAGCTTAAGTCCGAAGGGGGGGAACTCCTACAATGAGCAGTTCTTC
TRBD1,TRBJ1-2,NA,TRBV29-1,CSVERQGDYGYTF,TGCAGCGTTGAACGGCAGGGGGACTATGGCTACACCTTC
TRBD1,TRBJ2-5,NA,TRBV27,CASRTRTGVRTQYF,TGTGCCAGCAGAACCCGGACAGGGGTTAGGACCCAGTACTTC
NA,TRBJ1-3,NA,TRBV15,CATSYPNSGNTIYF,TGTGCCACCAGCTACCCGAACTCTGGAAACACCATATATTTT
NA,TRBJ2-5,NA,TRBV20-1,CSARDRSGKGETQYF,TGCAGTGCTAGAGATCGATCCGGAAAAGGGGAGACCCAGTACTTC
NA,TRBJ2-7,many,TRBV7-2,CASSFVSSYEQYF,TGTGCCAGCAGCTTTGTAAGCTCCTACGAGCAGTACTTC
TRBD1,TRBJ1-5,NA,TRBV19,CASSGATGVQPQHF,TGTGCCAGTAGTGGGGCGACAGGGGTTCAGCCCCAGCATTTT
NA,TRBJ1-5,NA,TRBV6-1,CASRDIISNQPQHF,TGTGCCAGCAGGGACATTATTAGCAATCAGCCCCAGCATTTT
NA,TRBJ1-5,few,TRBV24-1,CATSTAGQFQPQHF,TGTGCCACCAGTACCGCAGGGCAGTTTCAGCCCCAGCATTTT
NA,TRBJ2-3,once,TRBV7-9,CASTRTIGLTDTQYF,TGTGCCAGCACCAGGACCATCGGACTGACAGATACGCAGTATTTT